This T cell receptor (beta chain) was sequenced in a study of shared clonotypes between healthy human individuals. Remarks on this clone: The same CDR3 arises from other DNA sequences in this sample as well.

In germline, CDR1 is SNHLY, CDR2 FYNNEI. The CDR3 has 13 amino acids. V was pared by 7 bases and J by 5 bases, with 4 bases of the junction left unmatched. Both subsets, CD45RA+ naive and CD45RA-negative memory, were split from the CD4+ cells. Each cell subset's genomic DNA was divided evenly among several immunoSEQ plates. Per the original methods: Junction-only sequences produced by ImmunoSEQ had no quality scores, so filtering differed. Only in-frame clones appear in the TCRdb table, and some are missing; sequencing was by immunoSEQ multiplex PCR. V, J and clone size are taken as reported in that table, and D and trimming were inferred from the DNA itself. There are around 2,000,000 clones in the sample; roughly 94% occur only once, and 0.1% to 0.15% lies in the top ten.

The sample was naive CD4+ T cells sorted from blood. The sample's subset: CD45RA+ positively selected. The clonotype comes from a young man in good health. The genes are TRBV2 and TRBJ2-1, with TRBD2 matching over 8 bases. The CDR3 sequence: CASKAGANNEQFF. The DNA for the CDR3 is TGTGCCAGCAAAGCGGGAGCAAACAATGAGCAGTTCTTC.